Listed below are T cell receptor beta chains from one sample, sequenced in a study of shared clonotypes between healthy human individuals. Some clones are missing from TCRdb's copy, which holds only in-frame ones; the method was immunoSEQ multiplex PCR. The sample has roughly 1,500,000 clones; 97% to 99% are singletons. The sequencing input was naive CD4+ T cells sorted from blood. The receptors stem from a man aged 25 to 40 in good health. CDR3s include the opening cysteine and the closing phenylalanine or tryptophan. Each record gives: D gene, clone size, J gene, CDR3 length, V gene, CDR3 protein, CDR3 DNA. The D gene is left open where the match is weak. Not all rows give a size; the values are once, few, many and, for expanded clones, a class.

D: TRBD2
size: once
J: TRBJ2-7
length: 14
V: TRBV11-2
CDR3: CASSPRGSSGRASF
DNA: TGTGCCAGCAGCCCGCGCGGGAGTAGCGGGAGGGCCTCCTTC

D: TRBD2
size: .
J: TRBJ2-3
length: 17
V: TRBV2
CDR3: CALTTPMTSGNTDTQYF
DNA: TGTGCCTTAACGACCCCAATGACTAGCGGCAACACAGATACGCAGTATTTT

D: .
size: .
J: TRBJ2-1
length: 10
V: TRBV30
CDR3: CAWSPVEQFF
DNA: TGTGCCTGGAGCCCTGTTGAGCAGTTCTTC

D: .
size: once
J: TRBJ2-5
length: 15
V: TRBV30
CDR3: CAWSPGPGVRETQYF
DNA: TGTGCCTGGAGTCCTGGCCCGGGAGTCAGGGAGACCCAGTACTTC

D: .
size: .
J: TRBJ1-5
length: 15
V: TRBV30
CDR3: CAWARTSRNNQPQHF
DNA: TGTGCCTGGGCCAGGACCTCAAGAAATAATCAGCCCCAGCATTTT

D: .
size: once
J: TRBJ2-1
length: 17
V: TRBV9
CDR3: CASSPGTAAPSYNEQFF
DNA: TGTGCCAGCAGCCCCGGGACCGCGGCCCCCTCCTACAATGAGCAGTTCTTC

D: .
size: .
J: TRBJ1-2
length: 15
V: TRBV5-3
CDR3: CARPPRLGIYYGYTF
DNA: TGTGCCAGACCGCCGAGGTTGGGGATTTACTATGGCTACACCTTC

D: .
size: once
J: TRBJ2-1
length: 14
V: TRBV7-7
CDR3: CASSFSLGGNEQFF
DNA: TGTGCCAGCAGCTTTTCCCTGGGGGGAAATGAGCAGTTCTTC

D: TRBD1
size: .
J: TRBJ1-2
length: 15
V: TRBV2
CDR3: CASSGQGRITDGYTF
DNA: TGTGCCAGCAGTGGACAGGGGCGGATAACTGATGGCTACACCTTC

D: .
size: .
J: TRBJ1-4
length: 14
V: TRBV2
CDR3: CASGWGLTNEKLFF
DNA: TGTGCCAGCGGGTGGGGTTTAACTAATGAAAAACTGTTTTTT

D: .
size: once
J: TRBJ1-1
length: 13
V: TRBV18
CDR3: CASSTDENTEAFF
DNA: TGTGCCAGCTCAACGGACGAGAACACTGAAGCTTTCTTT

D: .
size: .
J: TRBJ1-5
length: 15
V: TRBV5-8
CDR3: CASSPGQLQNQPQHF
DNA: TGTGCCAGCAGCCCCGGACAGCTACAAAATCAGCCCCAGCATTTT

D: TRBD1
size: once
J: TRBJ2-7
length: 14
V: TRBV28
CDR3: CASSSPGQGYEQYF
DNA: TGTGCCAGCAGTAGCCCGGGACAGGGCTACGAGCAGTACTTC

D: .
size: .
J: TRBJ2-7
length: 14
V: TRBV6-6
CDR3: CASTKGGLSYEQYF
DNA: TGTGCCAGCACCAAAGGAGGCCTGTCCTACGAGCAGTACTTC

D: .
size: .
J: TRBJ2-7
length: 10
V: TRBV10-1
CDR3: CANKPYEQYF
DNA: TGCGCCAACAAACCCTACGAGCAGTACTTC

D: TRBD1
size: .
J: TRBJ1-2
length: 16
V: TRBV4-1
CDR3: CASSQGRTGEDYGYTF
DNA: TGCGCCAGCAGCCAAGGAAGGACAGGGGAGGACTATGGCTACACCTTC

D: .
size: .
J: TRBJ2-7
length: 13
V: TRBV6-1
CDR3: CASSWESSYEQYF
DNA: TGTGCCAGCAGTTGGGAATCTTCCTACGAGCAGTACTTC

D: .
size: .
J: TRBJ1-5
length: 15
V: TRBV28
CDR3: CASSLHRSSNQPQHF
DNA: TGTGCCAGCAGTTTGCATAGGTCTAGCAATCAGCCCCAGCATTTT

D: .
size: .
J: TRBJ2-3
length: 14
V: TRBV19
CDR3: CASSILAPTDTQYF
DNA: TGTGCCAGTAGTATTCTAGCGCCCACAGATACGCAGTATTTT

D: .
size: .
J: TRBJ1-2
length: 14
V: TRBV15
CDR3: CATSRPPQGYGYTF
DNA: TGTGCCACCAGCAGGCCTCCCCAGGGATATGGCTACACCTTC

D: .
size: .
J: TRBJ1-2
length: 14
V: TRBV11-2
CDR3: CASSLVLGNYGYTF
DNA: TGTGCCAGCAGCTTAGTTCTGGGAAACTATGGCTACACCTTC

D: .
size: .
J: TRBJ2-2
length: 14
V: TRBV4-1
CDR3: CASSQGPNTGELFF
DNA: TGCGCCAGCAGCCAAGGTCCAAACACCGGGGAGCTGTTTTTT

D: TRBD2
size: .
J: TRBJ2-5
length: 16
V: TRBV5-4
CDR3: CASSPTLAGVGETQYF
DNA: TGTGCCAGCAGCCCTACCCTAGCGGGAGTAGGGGAGACCCAGTACTTC

D: .
size: .
J: TRBJ2-1
length: 15
V: TRBV9
CDR3: CASSVVPERYNEQFF
DNA: TGTGCCAGCAGCGTAGTTCCTGAAAGGTATAATGAGCAGTTCTTC

D: TRBD1
size: once
J: TRBJ1-4
length: 19
V: TRBV4-2
CDR3: CASSQESRDRWRTNEKLFF
DNA: TGTGCCAGCAGCCAAGAATCCAGGGACAGGTGGAGGACTAATGAAAAACTGTTTTTT

D: TRBD2
size: .
J: TRBJ2-7
length: 15
V: TRBV27
CDR3: CASSSPSGLAYEQYF
DNA: TGTGCCAGCAGTTCACCCTCTGGACTAGCCTACGAGCAGTACTTC

D: TRBD2
size: once
J: TRBJ2-1
length: 16
V: TRBV19
CDR3: CATESRLAGHYNEQFF
DNA: TGTGCCACCGAAAGTAGACTAGCGGGACACTACAATGAGCAGTTCTTC

D: TRBD1
size: once
J: TRBJ1-5
length: 17
V: TRBV19
CDR3: CASSTSGGRLGNQPQHF
DNA: TGTGCCAGTAGTACCTCAGGGGGCAGGTTGGGCAATCAGCCCCAGCATTTT

D: .
size: .
J: TRBJ2-1
length: 16
V: TRBV2
CDR3: CASSEGSGGLYNEQFF
DNA: TGTGCCAGCAGTGAAGGCTCCGGGGGACTTTACAATGAGCAGTTCTTC

D: .
size: .
J: TRBJ2-6
length: 14
V: TRBV2
CDR3: CASRAYGGANVLTF
DNA: TGTGCCAGCAGGGCCTATGGTGGGGCCAACGTCCTGACTTTC

D: .
size: few
J: TRBJ1-1
length: 13
V: TRBV11-2
CDR3: CASSLKGNTEAFF
DNA: TGTGCCAGCAGCTTAAAAGGGAACACTGAAGCTTTCTTT

D: TRBD2
size: .
J: TRBJ2-1
length: 19
V: TRBV28
CDR3: CASSFNLRGLAGAHNEQFF
DNA: TGTGCCAGCAGTTTTAACCTGCGGGGACTAGCGGGAGCACACAATGAGCAGTTCTTC

D: TRBD1
size: .
J: TRBJ2-3
length: 20
V: TRBV29-1
CDR3: CSVPARWMGGTGASPDTQYF
DNA: TGCAGCGTGCCGGCCCGTTGGATGGGCGGGACAGGGGCGTCACCAGATACGCAGTATTTT

D: .
size: .
J: TRBJ2-1
length: 17
V: TRBV7-8
CDR3: CASSLARLKRANNEQFF
DNA: TGTGCCAGCAGCTTAGCCCGGCTCAAACGGGCGAACAATGAGCAGTTCTTC

D: .
size: .
J: TRBJ2-1
length: 14
V: TRBV7-2
CDR3: CASSFDQGMGEQFF
DNA: TGTGCCAGCAGCTTCGATCAGGGGATGGGTGAGCAGTTCTTC

D: .
size: .
J: TRBJ1-4
length: 11
V: TRBV28
CDR3: CATGTLGKLFF
DNA: TGTGCCACAGGGACACTCGGAAAACTGTTTTTT

D: .
size: .
J: TRBJ2-3
length: 13
V: TRBV7-8
CDR3: CASSPTVRGTQYF
DNA: TGTGCCAGCAGCCCCACCGTCAGGGGTACGCAGTATTTT

D: TRBD2
size: .
J: TRBJ2-3
length: 16
V: TRBV18
CDR3: CASSPLLAGGADTQYF
DNA: TGTGCCAGCTCACCTCTTCTAGCGGGAGGGGCAGATACGCAGTATTTT

D: .
size: .
J: TRBJ2-7
length: 13
V: TRBV10-3
CDR3: CAISESETTEQYF
DNA: TGTGCCATCAGTGAGTCAGAGACGACGGAGCAGTACTTC

D: TRBD2
size: .
J: TRBJ2-7
length: 14
V: TRBV6-5
CDR3: CASRLAGKSYEQYF
DNA: TGTGCCAGCAGACTAGCGGGAAAGTCCTACGAGCAGTACTTC

D: .
size: .
J: TRBJ2-5
length: 13
V: TRBV9
CDR3: CASSVGAEETQYF
DNA: TGTGCCAGCAGCGTAGGGGCTGAAGAGACCCAGTACTTC

D: .
size: .
J: TRBJ1-3
length: 15
V: TRBV18
CDR3: CASSPPGDSGNTIYF
DNA: TGTGCCAGCTCACCACCGGGAGACTCTGGAAACACCATATATTTT

D: .
size: .
J: TRBJ2-7
length: 15
V: TRBV9
CDR3: CASSARGQSSYEQYF
DNA: TGTGCCAGCAGCGCGAGGGGACAAAGCTCCTACGAGCAGTACTTC

D: TRBD2
size: .
J: TRBJ2-7
length: 15
V: TRBV5-1
CDR3: CASRPTSGTTYEQYF
DNA: TGCGCCAGCAGGCCTACTAGCGGGACCACCTACGAGCAGTACTTC

D: .
size: .
J: TRBJ2-1
length: 14
V: TRBV19
CDR3: CATRGRDFVNEQFF
DNA: TGTGCCACCCGAGGGCGGGATTTCGTGAATGAGCAGTTCTTC

D: TRBD1
size: .
J: TRBJ1-1
length: 15
V: TRBV7-9
CDR3: CASSFRTGTETEAFF
DNA: TGTGCCAGCAGCTTCAGGACAGGGACGGAGACTGAAGCTTTCTTT

D: .
size: .
J: TRBJ2-6
length: 16
V: TRBV27
CDR3: CASSLYGGSGANVLTF
DNA: TGTGCCAGCAGTTTATACGGGGGCTCCGGGGCCAACGTCCTGACTTTC

D: TRBD2
size: .
J: TRBJ2-3
length: 16
V: TRBV7-9
CDR3: CASSLDRLAAIDTQYF
DNA: TGTGCCAGCAGCTTAGATCGGCTAGCGGCGATAGATACGCAGTATTTT

D: TRBD1
size: .
J: TRBJ2-3
length: 15
V: TRBV7-3
CDR3: CASSRETGLVDTQYF
DNA: TGTGCCAGCAGCCGAGAGACAGGGCTTGTGGATACGCAGTATTTT

D: TRBD1
size: once
J: TRBJ1-2
length: 14
V: TRBV5-8
CDR3: CASSLGQGRDGYTF
DNA: TGTGCCAGCAGCCTCGGACAGGGGCGGGATGGCTACACCTTC

D: .
size: .
J: TRBJ1-5
length: 14
V: TRBV10-3
CDR3: CAIGQTAGNQPQHF
DNA: TGTGCCATTGGACAGACGGCGGGCAATCAGCCCCAGCATTTT

D: .
size: .
J: TRBJ2-5
length: 14
V: TRBV5-4
CDR3: CASSVPNSGETQYF
DNA: TGTGCCAGCAGCGTACCGAACTCAGGAGAGACCCAGTACTTC

D: TRBD1
size: .
J: TRBJ2-7
length: 14
V: TRBV7-8
CDR3: CASSPPTGNPGQYF
DNA: TGTGCCAGCAGCCCCCCGACAGGGAATCCGGGGCAGTACTTC

D: .
size: .
J: TRBJ2-1
length: 14
V: TRBV6-5
CDR3: CASSYIGDPNEQFF
DNA: TGTGCCAGCAGTTATATAGGGGACCCCAATGAGCAGTTCTTC

D: .
size: .
J: TRBJ2-7
length: 13
V: TRBV2
CDR3: CATLNVKTDEQYF
DNA: TGTGCCACTCTAAACGTAAAGACCGACGAGCAGTACTTC

D: .
size: .
J: TRBJ1-1
length: 11
V: TRBV18
CDR3: CASSPGVEAFF
DNA: TGTGCCAGCTCACCCGGGGTTGAGGCTTTCTTT

D: TRBD1
size: once
J: TRBJ2-7
length: 17
V: TRBV10-1
CDR3: CASSEATGGPRSYEQYF
DNA: TGCGCCAGCAGTGAGGCTACAGGGGGGCCCCGCTCCTACGAGCAGTACTTC